This T cell receptor (beta chain) was sequenced during a study of blood T cell repertoires in COVID-19. Across the whole study: Collection of acute and convalescent COVID-19 samples took place in the United States, Italy and Spain.

V lost 0 bases and J lost 8, with 18 bases in between. Per the germline V gene, CDR1 is SGHRS and CDR2 is YFSETQ. This CDR3 comprises 16 residues. Enrolled through a virtual design, the participants were between 18 and 89 years of age and came from about two dozen US areas. During the 2 weeks before they entered the study, exposed participants had met someone with a PCR-confirmed or clinician-diagnosed COVID-19 case. Sequencing was performed with immunoSEQ multiplex PCR; in TCRdb, only in-frame clones are kept and a portion is missing. The table shows under 400,000 clones, with around nine tenths occurring only once.

The specimen sequenced was PBMCs or T cells enriched from blood (not recorded which). The chain combines TRBV5-1 with TRBJ2-1; possible D gene TRBD2, 7 bases. The TCR sequence derives from a young woman who had been exposed to COVID-19. Written as DNA, the CDR3 is TGCGCCAGCAGCTTGGGTCGGGGGGCGGTGAAGGATGAGCAGTTCTTC. As protein: CASSLGRGAVKDEQFF.